This T cell receptor (beta chain) was captured by sequencing in a study of T-cell memory formation after mild COVID-19. As for the study in general: TCR clusters largely stayed donor specific.

V was clipped by 1 base and J by 0 bases; unmatched bases: 9. Germline V gene sequence: CDR1 KGHSH, CDR2 LQKENI. The CDR3 has 19 residues. This clonotype was seen only a few times. Using its own MiXCR run on the 5' RACE reads, TCRdb lists one record per CDR3 protein. In the table there are about 360,000 distinct CDR3 sequences, roughly 14% of which are singletons. The TCR was taken from a man aged 18 to 29 who had mild COVID-19 (a few samples of this study predate the infection). Cell type and time point are not known. The rearrangement links TRBV18 to TRBJ2-3, with 11 bases fitting TRBD2. The sample taken for sequencing was PBMCs or a T cell subset sorted from them (not recorded which). The CDR3 nucleotides are TGTGCCAGCTCACCACGGATAGCGGGGGGGCTTGGGAGCACAGATACGCAGTATTTT. It yields the protein CASSPRIAGGLGSTDTQYF.